One and the same sample provided the 14 T cell receptor beta chains below, sequenced in a study of T cells after yellow fever vaccination. Via MiXCR, TCRdb re-called the 5' RACE reads, giving one row per CDR3 protein. The sample has a few hundred thousand distinct CDR3 sequences, around 6.4% seen once. The source was PBMCs, collected 5 days after the yellow fever booster vaccination. These receptors originate from a man aged 30-40 years who received the YFV17D yellow fever vaccine.

CDR3: CSAKNPSGRLGTDTQYF. The CDR3 DNA reads as TGCAGTGCGAAAAATCCTAGCGGGAGGCTCGGCACAGATACGCAGTATTTT. The chain is built from TRBV20-1 and TRBJ2-3, with 11 bases matching TRBD2. The trim removed 6 bases at V and 1 base at J, leaving 12 bases unmatched. Per the germline V gene, CDR1 is DFQATT and CDR2 is SNEGSKA (reference sequence). This CDR3 is built from 17 residues.

This chain connects TRBV27 to TRBJ2-6; unclear D gene. V gave up 7 bases and J gave up 3 bases, with 7 bases separating them. Germline values: CDR1 MNHEY, CDR2 SMNVEV (reference sequence). The CDR3 is 13 amino acids. The CDR3 DNA reads as TGTGCCAGCACGCGAAATGGGGCCAACGTCCTGACTTTC. This translates into CASTRNGANVLTF.

This clonotype was recorded a few times. The chain is built from TRBV7-2 and TRBJ2-5; no reliable D call. Germline lookup yields CDR1 SGHTA and CDR2 FQGNSA. V was pared by 1 base and J by 4 bases, with 10 bases between. The length of the CDR3 is 14 residues. The CDR3 DNA follows: TGTGCCAGCAGCTTAGGGTCGAAGGGAGAGACCCAGTACTTC. Its translation: CASSLGSKGETQYF.

The table lists this clonotype with a few counts. The chain uses TRBV7-3 and TRBJ2-2, with unresolved D. Trimming pared 2 bases from V and 0 bases from J, leaving 7 bases between. The CDR3 is 15 amino acids. Germline lookup yields CDR1 SGHTA and CDR2 FQGTGA. DNA of the CDR3: TGTGCCAGCAGCTTATGGGGTTCGAACACCGGGGAGCTGTTTTTT. Protein: CASSLWGSNTGELFF.

This clonotype was seen only a few times. The chain joins TRBV20-1 to TRBJ2-3; 10 bases map to TRBD1. J lost 3 bases, V lost 0 bases, and 3 bases had no gene match. This CDR3 comprises 15 residues. The V gene's germline CDR1 is DFQATT and CDR2 SNEGSKA (reference sequence). CDR3 DNA sequence: TGCAGTGCTAGAGATCCGGGACAGGGGACAGATACGCAGTATTTT. This codes for CSARDPGQGTDTQYF.

This clonotype was detected many times. The V gene is TRBV20-1, the J gene TRBJ2-3; D is ambiguous. The CDR3 covers 11 residues. The V gene lost 4 bases and the J gene lost 2 bases, with 4 bases spanning the gap. CDR1 is DFQATT and CDR2 is SNEGSKA in the germline V gene (reference sequence). The CDR3 coding sequence is TGCAGTGCTACTCACACAGATACGCAGTATTTT. This encodes CSATHTDTQYF.

This clonotype was counted many times. The chain joins TRBV28 to TRBJ2-4; D is uncertain. V dropped 5 bases and J dropped 5 bases, with 10 bases sitting between them. CDR3 length: 13 amino acids. Germline V gene data show CDR1 as MDHEN and CDR2 as SYDVKM. For the CDR3, the DNA is TGTGCCAGCAGTCTGCCGGTAGAAAACATTCAGTACTTC. Protein product: CASSLPVENIQYF.

This chain joins TRBV20-1 and TRBJ2-7, with D unclear. Germline-derived CDR1 and CDR2 are DFQATT and SNEGSKA (reference sequence). With 3 bases removed from V and 2 bases from J, the gap between germline ends came to 8 bases. CDR3 length equals 12 residues. This chain's CDR3 is CSARDPAYEQYF. CDR3 DNA: TGCAGTGCTAGGGACCCGGCCTACGAGCAGTACTTC.

This clonotype was seen many times. The chain couples TRBV28 to TRBJ2-5; weak D call: TRBD1 (7 bases). V lost 1 base to trimming and J lost 5 bases, with 17 bases between them. The germline V gene encodes CDR1 MDHEN and CDR2 SYDVKM. The CDR3 spans 16 residues. CDR3: CASSLSGGGSLETQYF. The CDR3 region has the DNA TGTGCCAGCAGTTTATCAGGAGGGGGCAGTTTGGAGACCCAGTACTTC.

In its sample, this clonotype was seen a few times. The chain's CDR3 is CASSLSNGAKGTQYF. CDR3 sequence (DNA): TGTGCCAGCAGTTTATCGAATGGCGCAAAAGGGACCCAGTACTTC. This chain connects TRBV27 to TRBJ2-5; D is unresolved. This CDR3 region has 15 residues. Trimming took off 0 bases at V and 7 bases at J, with 15 bases between the two ends. Germline assignment: CDR1 MNHEY and CDR2 SMNVEV (reference sequence).

This clonotype was seen more than once but under ten times. This CDR3 reads CASMGTYEQYF. The CDR3 DNA follows: TGTGCCAGCATGGGGACCTACGAGCAGTACTTC. The rearrangement joins TRBV25-1 to TRBJ2-7; D not certain. V lost 7 bases to trimming and J lost 2 bases, with 6 bases between them. This CDR3 spans 11 amino acids. In germline, CDR1 is MGHDK, CDR2 SYGVNS.

CDR3 loop: CSTALGEGDEQYF. The CDR3, as DNA: TGCAGCACTGCCTTGGGGGAAGGGGACGAGCAGTACTTC. This chain joins TRBV29-1 and TRBJ2-7; D is possibly TRBD1 or TRBD2 (5 bases each). Germline V gene data show CDR1 as SQVTM and CDR2 as ANQGSEA. This CDR3 region has 13 residues. The V end was cut by 8 bases, the J end by 5 bases, with 19 bases between.

The rearrangement joins TRBV6-1 to TRBJ2-4; maybe TRBD2 (5 bases). Germline-derived CDR1 and CDR2 are MNHNS and SASEGT. The V end was cut by 8 bases, the J end by 0 bases, with 14 bases between. The length of the CDR3 is 15 residues. CDR3 in DNA: TGTGCCAGCGTGTGGGGAGATCAAGCCAAAAACATTCAGTACTTC. This gives the protein CASVWGDQAKNIQYF.

The gene calls are TRBV18 and TRBJ1-1; the D gene is possibly TRBD1 (6 bases). The CDR3 spans 15 residues. Trimming took 3 bases from V and 4 from J, leaving 15 bases between them. CDR1 and CDR2 from the germline V gene are KGHSH and LQKENI. The CDR3 bases are TGTGCCAGCTCACCCAAAACAGGGTGGGTCACTGAAGCTTTCTTT. Amino acids: CASSPKTGWVTEAFF.